A selection of T cell receptor beta chains follows, all from one sample in a study of T-cell reconstitution after alpha-beta-depleted transplantation in children. MiXCR, run by TCRdb on the PCR reads, gives a single entry per CDR3 protein. The top ten clones hold about 5% of a sample with about 250,000 distinct CDR3 sequences, roughly a quarter of them seen once. The input for sequencing was PBMCs, mostly from graft donor cells, taken 360 days after TCRalphabeta/CD19-depleted stem cell transplant. The receptors originated from a female patient aged 2-10 years who had a stem cell transplant for congenital amegakaryocytic thrombocytopenia, so the T cells may come from the graft donor. Both conserved end residues are trimmed from each CDR3. Only some rows state a clone size, as once, few, many or a class for expanded clones.

abundance	v_gene	j_gene	CDR3aa
few	TRBV6-2/TRBV6-3	TRBJ1-2	ASSWTGTYGYT
NA	TRBV5-8	TRBJ2-3	ASSLAASLLGSTQY
NA	TRBV4-1	TRBJ1-1	ASSQDQGQLNTEAF
NA	TRBV5-6	TRBJ2-5	ASSFTGSEETQY
NA	TRBV20-1	TRBJ2-5	SARVNHRGETQY
few	TRBV6-1	TRBJ2-7	ATKPQLGQNTYEQY
NA	TRBV12-3/TRBV12-4	TRBJ2-1	ASSLRSSSYNEQF
NA	TRBV11-3	TRBJ2-7	ASSSGPSSYEQY
many	TRBV28	TRBJ1-1	AVNEGATNTEAF
many	TRBV25-1	TRBJ1-2	ASRPTGIFGGGYT
NA	TRBV5-1	TRBJ2-1	ASSLATGGVGDEQF
few	TRBV11-2	TRBJ1-1	ASSPGTGWTEAF
NA	TRBV19	TRBJ2-2	ASSIASGELF
NA	TRBV19	TRBJ1-5	ASSGERYSNQPQH
NA	TRBV4-1	TRBJ1-4	ASSLKGYSNEKLF
few	TRBV5-1	TRBJ2-7	ASSPPGQGNYEQY
many	TRBV29-1	TRBJ1-2	SVVDSYGYT
NA	TRBV24-1	TRBJ2-1	ATSDLQGATEQF
few	TRBV5-1	TRBJ2-7	ASSPSTYEQY
NA	TRBV2	TRBJ2-6	ASASGANVLT
NA	TRBV20-1	TRBJ2-1	SAATGEEWWNEQF
many	TRBV29-1	TRBJ1-1	SGLKQGYTEAF
NA	TRBV27	TRBJ2-2	ASSLSAYTGELF
many	TRBV20-1	TRBJ2-3	SAREEGTDTQY
NA	TRBV30	TRBJ1-1	AWSGLVLGEAF
NA	TRBV27	TRBJ2-7	ASSLTGNTYEQY
few	TRBV9	TRBJ2-5	ASSVEIAGGQTQY
NA	TRBV20-1	TRBJ2-3	SASGPLVGRDTQY
few	TRBV4-1	TRBJ1-1	ASSQQTGGTEAF
NA	TRBV5-1	TRBJ1-1	ASSLSPENTEAF
NA	TRBV18	TRBJ1-1	ASSPRTGEAF
few	TRBV5-1	TRBJ1-6	ASSNGSSYNSPLH
few	TRBV12-3/TRBV12-4	TRBJ2-7	ASSSGLAGFGGEQY
NA	TRBV12-5	TRBJ1-1	ASGPGGSGVEAF
once	TRBV21-1	TRBJ2-3	AFSGTPPDTQY
few	TRBV10-3	TRBJ2-7	AIGRIQGEGREQY
few	TRBV6-2/TRBV6-3	TRBJ2-7	ASSYSGGRVSYEQY
many	TRBV12-3/TRBV12-4	TRBJ2-3	ASSNGPSEEDTQY
few	TRBV15	TRBJ2-3	ATSRDLSTDTQY
few	TRBV24-1	TRBJ2-3	ATSDQTIGLAGGPDTQY
NA	TRBV7-9	TRBJ2-3	ASSERPRTGDTDTQY
few	TRBV28	TRBJ2-1	ASSTPLGIHYNEQF
NA	TRBV20-1	TRBJ2-1	SASRALKGQGAYEQF
NA	TRBV27	TRBJ1-1	ASSLIGSTEAF
NA	TRBV5-1	TRBJ1-1	ASNPQRGTEAF
many	TRBV29-1	TRBJ2-5	SERSEETQY
NA	TRBV6-5	TRBJ1-6	ASSYRGSPLH
NA	TRBV6-2/TRBV6-3	TRBJ2-7	ASSRPETSFYEQY
many	TRBV20-1	TRBJ2-7	SAHTPYEQY
NA	TRBV15	TRBJ1-5	ATSTTGEWQPQH
NA	TRBV7-8	TRBJ1-4	ASSLAGGVEKLF
NA	TRBV6-1	TRBJ2-2	ASSEDWDYPNTGELF
NA	TRBV5-1	TRBJ2-7	ASSLMPGQGVDEQY
few	TRBV29-1	TRBJ2-7	SVFNPHSSSYEQY
many	TRBV7-6	TRBJ2-4	ASSSPGTEKNIQY
NA	TRBV5-1	TRBJ2-2	ASSFLFGRDLQDGELF
NA	TRBV29-1	TRBJ2-7	SVSDRVEQY